This T cell receptor (beta chain) comes out of a study of blood T cells in healthy people across ages. Germline V CDR1 and CDR2: MNHEY, SVGEGT. V shed 5 bases, J shed 2 bases, and the junction held 5 bases outside the gene matches. The CDR3 length is 15 residues. It was with a sample-barcoded 5' primer and a J-beta primer mix that a second PCR of roughly 7 to 12 cycles was run. TCRdb re-called the 5' RACE reads through MiXCR, storing one row per CDR3 protein. Of around 800,000 distinct CDR3 sequences listed, about 48% were seen once; the top ten hold about two fifths. This receptor was identified in a man older than 75 in good health. The J gene is TRBJ1-5, the V gene TRBV6-2 or TRBV6-3; 8 nucleotides align to TRBD1. What was sequenced was blood. The DNA for the CDR3 is TGTGCCAGCAGTGTCGACAGGGGTCGCAATCAGCCCCAGCATTTT. This codes for CASSVDRGRNQPQHF.